These 11 T cell receptor beta chains share one sample of origin, sequenced in a study of response to subunit inactivated influenza vaccine. TCRdb called the RT-PCR reads again in MiXCR, with one record for every CDR3 protein. The profile shows about 180,000 distinct CDR3 sequences, around 8.8% of them singletons. The specimen was non-naive T cells sorted from PBMCs, collected on the day of vaccination. These receptors all stem from a man between 45 and 60 years old who received an inactivated influenza vaccine.

This clonotype was observed many times. The V gene is TRBV27, the J gene TRBJ1-2, with D uncertain. The V end lost 5 bases, the J end lost 0 bases, and 10 bases lay between the germline ends. The CDR3 runs 14 residues. Germline lookup yields CDR1 MNHEY and CDR2 SMNVEV (reference sequence). CDR3 protein: CASSARGANYGYTF. In DNA, the CDR3 is TGTGCCAGCAGTGCCCGTGGGGCTAACTATGGCTACACCTTC.

The V call is TRBV2, the J call TRBJ2-7, with 8 positions matching TRBD2. J lost 2 bases, V lost 5 bases, and 8 bases had no gene match. This CDR3 spans 15 amino acids. Germline loops: CDR1 SNHLY, CDR2 FYNNEI. The CDR3 coding sequence is TGTGCCAGCAGTCCCAGTCCGGGACTAGCCTACGAGCAGTACTTC. Translating it yields CASSPSPGLAYEQYF. The full variable domain, in which reference TRBV2 and TRBJ2-7 provide the parts outside the CDR3, is EPEVTQTPSHQVTQMGQEVILRCVPISNHLYFYWYRQILGQKVEFLVSFYNNEISEKSEIFDDQFSVERPDGSNFTLKIRSTKLEDSAMYFCASSPSPGLAYEQYFGPGTRLTVT.

This chain's CDR3 is CASSRWGTGAYEQYF. The CDR3 DNA reads as TGCGCCAGCAGCCGATGGGGGACAGGGGCCTACGAGCAGTACTTC. The chain has TRBV4-3 and TRBJ2-7; 10 bases match TRBD1. V trimming: 4 bases; J trimming: 2 bases; junction bases outside the gene matches: 5. The CDR3 contains 15 residues. Per germline, CDR1 LGHNA and CDR2 YSLEER.

The rearrangement joins TRBV10-3 to TRBJ1-4; tentatively, D is TRBD1 (5 bases). CDR1 is ENHRY, CDR2 SYGVKD, per germline. The CDR3 is 15 amino acids. The V end lost 4 bases, the J end lost 3 bases, and 12 bases lay between the germline ends. The DNA of the CDR3 is TGTGCCATCAGTGTTGGTATGGGGGCTAATGAAAAACTGTTTTTT. Protein sequence: CAISVGMGANEKLFF.

This clonotype was found many times. The junction does not match germline at one end; this may be a read error. The CDR3 DNA is TGCAGCGTTGAACTAGCGGGGGTCTTT. It yields the protein CSVELAGVF. This chain uses TRBV29-1 with TRBJ2-3, with 10 bases fitting TRBD2. The CDR3 totals 9 residues. Germline V lookup: CDR1 SQVTM, CDR2 ANQGSEA.

This clonotype was counted only a few times. The V and J genes are TRBV27 and TRBJ2-5; maybe TRBD2 (6 bases). Trimming removed 8 bases from V and 7 bases from J, with 20 bases in between. This CDR3 is 14 amino acids long. Germline assignment: CDR1 MNHEY and CDR2 SMNVEV (reference sequence). In DNA form, the CDR3 reads TGTGCCAGCTCTATGTCGGGAGTCTCGGGGACCCAGTACTTC. This sequence encodes CASSMSGVSGTQYF.

This sequence joins TRBV14 and TRBJ1-1; tentatively, D is TRBD1 (6 bases). The CDR3 sequence is 15 residues long. The V and J ends lost 0 bases and 4 bases respectively, with 12 bases between them. Germline V gene lookup returns CDR1 SGHDN and CDR2 FVKESK. This CDR3 is CASSQDPGVVTEAFF. In DNA, the CDR3 is TGTGCCAGCAGCCAAGATCCAGGGGTGGTCACTGAAGCTTTCTTT.

This chain uses TRBV7-8 with TRBJ1-4; a possible D gene is TRBD1 (5 bases). The CDR3 loop spans 13 amino acids. CDR1 SGHVS and CDR2 FQNEAQ come from the germline V gene. V gave up 5 bases and J gave up 5 bases, with 9 bases separating them. The CDR3 loop reads CASSIDRNEKLFF. DNA for the CDR3: TGTGCCAGCAGCATCGACAGAAATGAAAAACTGTTTTTT.

This clonotype has ten or more counts. This chain joins TRBV6-2 or TRBV6-3 and TRBJ1-6; 8 bases agree with TRBD1. J lost 4 bases, V lost 0 bases, and 20 bases had no gene match. In germline, CDR1 is MNHEY, CDR2 SVGEGT. The CDR3 extends over 22 amino acids. The CDR3 DNA is TGTGCCAGCAGTTACTCCCGCGGGTTTTTTGACAGGGGAAGGGATTATAATTCACCCCTCCACTTT. Its translation is CASSYSRGFFDRGRDYNSPLHF.

This clonotype appeared a few times. The V and J genes are TRBV28 and TRBJ2-1, with 10 bases fitting TRBD1. The CDR3 is 15 residues long. V lost 2 bases to trimming and J lost 6 bases; unmatched junction nucleotides: 4. Germline V CDR1 and CDR2: MDHEN, SYDVKM. The CDR3 here is CASSLGGQGRNEQFF. The CDR3 DNA follows: TGTGCCAGCAGTTTAGGGGGACAGGGGCGCAATGAGCAGTTCTTC.

The chain joins TRBV28 to TRBJ2-7, with a tentative D call TRBD1 (5 bases). CDR3 length equals 14 residues. Between the trimmed V and J ends, which lost 4 bases and 0 bases, there was a span of 10 bases. The germline CDR1 and CDR2 sequences are MDHEN and SYDVKM. CDR3 sequence reads: CASSSTVTSYEQYF. The CDR3 DNA reads TGTGCCAGCAGTTCGACAGTCACCTCCTACGAGCAGTACTTC.